The 6 T cell receptor beta chains below all came from one sample that was sequenced in a study of T cells after yellow fever vaccination. TCRdb analysed the 5' RACE reads with MiXCR anew, one entry per CDR3 protein. The table has 50,000 to 75,000 distinct CDR3 sequences, approximately 6% seen once. The input for sequencing was PBMCs, either bulk or a sorted T-cell subset (CD4+, CD8+, memory, or dextramer-sorted; not recorded which), taken on the day of the yellow fever booster vaccination. The receptor source for this set is a man between 18 and 35 years old who received the YFV17D yellow fever vaccine.

This sequence joins TRBV20-1 and TRBJ2-1; 7 nucleotides match TRBD2. The CDR3 loop spans 13 amino acids. CDR1 and CDR2 from the germline V gene are DFQATT and SNEGSKA (reference sequence). V lost 6 bases, J lost 7 bases, and 9 bases stayed unmatched. Written as DNA, the CDR3 is TGCAGTGCGGAATGGACTAGGAGTAATGAGCAGTTCTTC. Translated, it gives CSAEWTRSNEQFF.

At least ten counts were recorded for this clonotype. The chain has TRBV6-2 or TRBV6-3 and TRBJ2-7; D remains ambiguous. V was pared by 4 bases and J by 1 base, with 17 bases between. CDR3 length: 16 residues. CDR1 is MNHEY and CDR2 is SVGEGT in the germline V gene. The CDR3 region has the DNA TGTGCCAGCAGTTTCCTACTTCCCCGTCTATCCTACGAGCAGTACTTC. Translated: CASSFLLPRLSYEQYF.

In its sample, this clonotype was seen many times. The rearrangement links TRBV5-1 to TRBJ2-1; no reliable D call. This CDR3 region has 14 residues. CDR1 and CDR2 (germline): SGHRS, YFSETQ. V was shortened by 0 bases and J by 7 bases, with 11 bases between the two germline ends. The CDR3 loop reads CASSLEVSGNEQFF. The CDR3 region has the DNA TGCGCCAGCAGCTTGGAAGTATCTGGTAATGAGCAGTTCTTC.

In this sample, this clonotype turned up many times. The chain links TRBV29-1 to TRBJ2-1, with TRBD2 identical over 9 bases. V was pared by 0 bases and J by 3 bases, with 6 bases of the junction left unmatched. Per germline, CDR1 SQVTM and CDR2 ANQGSEA. This CDR3 has 16 amino acids. The CDR3 here is CSVEEVASGDYNEQFF. CDR3 DNA sequence: TGCAGCGTTGAAGAAGTTGCTAGCGGGGACTACAATGAGCAGTTCTTC.

At least ten counts were recorded for this clonotype. This rearrangement joins TRBV4-2 to TRBJ2-1, with D unclear. V lost 0 bases to trimming and J lost 2 bases, with 14 bases between them. Germline V lookup: CDR1 LGHNA, CDR2 YNFKEQ. This CDR3 region has 17 residues. The DNA for the CDR3 is TGTGCCAGCAGCCAAGATAGCATAGGAGAGGCCTACAATGAGCAGTTCTTC. Amino acid sequence: CASSQDSIGEAYNEQFF.

This clonotype was observed many times. The rearrangement joins TRBV12-3 or TRBV12-4 to TRBJ2-5; TRBD1 is a possible D gene (6 bases). V lost 5 bases, J lost 1 base, and 11 bases lay in between. The CDR3 totals 14 residues. The DNA for the CDR3 is TGTGCCAGCAGTACAGGGAATCCCCAAGAGACCCAGTACTTC. The encoded protein is CASSTGNPQETQYF.